These 3 T cell receptor beta chains originate from one sample sequenced in a study of blood T cell repertoires in COVID-19. Assay used: immunoSEQ multiplex PCR; TCRdb lists only in-frame clones, some missing. Of around 300,000 clones in the sample, roughly nine tenths were seen once. The specimen was PBMCs or T cells enriched from blood (not recorded which). The receptors stem from a woman aged 40-49 years who had recovered from COVID-19.

The chain combines TRBV15 with TRBJ2-2, with D hard to call. The CDR3 has 15 amino acids. The V gene's germline CDR1 is LNHNV and CDR2 YYDKDF (reference sequence). V lost 4 bases and J lost 6, with 15 bases in between. The CDR3 DNA follows: TGTGCCACCAGCACTCCCCTTCCGGGTCCCGGGGAGCTGTTTTTT. Translated, it gives CATSTPLPGPGELFF.

The chain recombines TRBV6-5 with TRBJ1-5, with a weak D call TRBD1 (6 bases). Deletions cut 4 bases from V and 2 bases from J, with 9 bases between. The CDR3 is made up of 14 amino acids. The V gene's germline CDR1 is MNHEY and CDR2 SVGAGI. CDR3 DNA sequence: TGTGCCAGCAGTTGGGACATCCGCAATCAGCCCCAGCATTTT. Translating gives CASSWDIRNQPQHF.

The chain combines TRBV6-5 with TRBJ1-6; 10 nucleotides match TRBD1. The germline CDR1 and CDR2 sequences are MNHEY and SVGAGI. Trimming took 6 bases from V and 7 from J; bases not matched to a gene: 6. CDR3 size: 15 residues. CDR3 sequence (DNA): TGTGCCAGCAGAGAGAGGGACAGGGGAAATTCACCCCTCCACTTT. It translates to CASRERDRGNSPLHF.